This TCR beta chain was obtained from a study of shared clonotypes between healthy human individuals. Overall study: With ages of 18 to 49, the donors were two women and three men. General study findings and limits: Donor scarcity curtailed the genetic and exposure-history diversity represented herein.

Germline V gene sequence: CDR1 SGHDN, CDR2 FVKESK. The CDR3 covers 14 residues. Healthy HIV-negative adults without recent acute infections or vaccinations served as donors. The table came from immunoSEQ multiplex PCR; TCRdb's copy has only in-frame clones and leaves some out. This sample carries roughly 500,000 clones, around four fifths of them seen once, and the ten largest clones take about 11%. Worth noting for this clone: Its specificity is not known. This may stem from a read error, because a much larger clone lies one nucleotide away. The same CDR3 also results from other DNA sequences found in this sample.

The clonotype was recovered from a woman in her 40s in good health. Some clones in this sample may be carry-over from other donors' samples. The V call is TRBV14, the J call TRBJ2-6; no definite D call. Sequenced material: PBMCs. CDR3 amino acids: CASSQEWGANVLTF. CDR3 DNA sequence: TGTGCCAGCAGTCAAGAATGGGGGGCCAACGTCCTGACTTTC. Based on the CDR3 plus reference TRBV14 and TRBJ2-6, the full variable domain is EAGVTQFPSHSVIEKGQTVTLRCDPISGHDNLYWYRRVMGKEIKFLLHFVKESKQDESGMPNNRFLAERTGGTYSTLKVQPAELEDSGVYFCASSQEWGANVLTFGAGSRLTVL.